This TCR beta chain stems from a study of identical twins. The V gene end was trimmed by 0 bases and the J gene end by 9 bases; junction bases not matched to a gene: 17. This CDR3 has 19 residues. The germline CDR1 and CDR2 sequences are MGHRA and YSYEKL. In its sample, this clonotype was seen a few times. TCRdb itself ran the 5' RACE reads through MiXCR, one entry per CDR3 protein. The sample yields a few hundred thousand distinct CDR3 sequences, around 15% seen once. These same records also appear under a second study, on yellow fever vaccine responses in identical twins.

This sequence was found in a woman between 18 and 30 years old in good health. The sample consisted of CD4+ T cells sorted from blood. This chain joins TRBV4-1 and TRBJ2-2, with 9 bases aligning to TRBD1. CDR3 protein: CASSQEPQGQGLSDRELFF. CDR3 DNA sequence: TGCGCCAGCAGCCAAGAACCTCAGGGACAGGGACTTTCCGACCGGGAGCTGTTTTTT.